One sample yielded the 26 T cell receptor beta chains listed below, sequenced in a study of blood T cell repertoires in COVID-19. Repertoires were generated with immunoSEQ multiplex PCR, while TCRdb's copy carries only in-frame clones and drops some. The sample carries approximately 200,000 clones, approximately 90% recorded once. Sequencing was carried out using PBMCs or T cells enriched from blood (not recorded which). The origin of the receptors is a young man who had recovered from COVID-19.

The chain couples TRBV3-1 (or the pseudogene TRBV3-2) to TRBJ1-1; 8 nucleotides line up with TRBD1. There are 15 residues in the CDR3. The trim removed 4 bases at V and 2 bases at J, leaving 6 bases unmatched. Germline CDR1 reads LGHDT; CDR2 reads YNNKEL (reference sequence). This chain's CDR3 is CASSPGTGPNTEAFF. In DNA form, the CDR3 reads TGTGCCAGCAGCCCCGGGACAGGCCCTAACACTGAAGCTTTCTTT.

CDR3 bases: TGCGCCAGCAGTCTAGAACCCCTGGGCAATCAGCCCCAGCATTTT. Encoded protein: CASSLEPLGNQPQHF. V gene TRBV23-1 combines with J gene TRBJ1-5, with D unresolved. TRBV23-1 qualifies as an ORF whose function is uncertain. There are 15 residues in the CDR3. V shed 4 bases and J shed 2 bases, with 12 bases lying between them.

The genes are TRBV9 and TRBJ1-6; no firm D call. The CDR3 is 14 residues long. V was pared by 4 bases and J by 14 bases, with 19 bases between. From germline, CDR1 is SGDLS and CDR2 YYNGEE. CDR3 in amino acids: CASSPGGGLSALHF. The DNA of the CDR3 is TGTGCCAGCAGCCCCGGAGGAGGGCTGTCGGCCCTCCACTTT.

The gene calls are TRBV30 and TRBJ2-7, with 9 bases matching TRBD2. J was trimmed by 5 bases and V by 4 bases; bases with no gene match: 6. There are 13 residues in the CDR3. The germline V gene encodes CDR1 GTSNPN and CDR2 SVGIG (reference sequence). CDR3 bases: TGTGCCTGGAAAGGCGGGAGGGGAAACGAGCAGTACTTC. Translating it yields CAWKGGRGNEQYF.

The chain carries TRBV28 and TRBJ2-7; 11 nucleotides align to TRBD2. The CDR3 runs to 14 residues. Germline V gives CDR1 MDHEN, CDR2 SYDVKM. V lost 8 bases and J lost 1; bases outside the gene matches: 4. In DNA, the CDR3 is TGTGCCAGCGTGACTAGCGGGAAATCCTACGAGCAGTACTTC. As protein: CASVTSGKSYEQYF.

This chain joins TRBV7-2 and TRBJ2-2; 8 nucleotides align to TRBD2. Germline CDR1 SGHTA, CDR2 FQGNSA. There are 15 residues in the CDR3. V gave up 4 bases and J gave up 1 base; unmatched junction bases: 2. CDR3 sequence (DNA): TGTGCCAGCAGCTACGGGAGGGAGAACACCGGGGAGCTGTTTTTT. It codes for CASSYGRENTGELFF.

The V and J genes are TRBV24-1 and TRBJ2-3; possible D gene TRBD1, 5 bases. This CDR3 has 13 residues. V was shortened by 9 bases and J by 0 bases, with 9 bases between the two germline ends. CDR1 is KGHDR and CDR2 is SFDVKD in the germline V gene. Here the CDR3 DNA reads TGTGCCACCGGACACAGTAGCACAGATACGCAGTATTTT. Encoded protein: CATGHSSTDTQYF.

The chain employs TRBV10-2 and TRBJ2-7; no definite D call. Germline V CDR1 and CDR2: WSHSY, SAAADI. V lost 2 bases to trimming and J lost 2 bases, with 7 bases between them. This CDR3 has 13 amino acids. In DNA, the CDR3 is TGCGCCAGCAGTGAGGGCCACACCTACGAGCAGTACTTC. Residues: CASSEGHTYEQYF.

This chain links TRBV28 with TRBJ2-1; D remains ambiguous. The CDR3 runs to 14 residues. Trimming pared 2 bases from V and 5 bases from J, leaving 10 bases between. CDR1 and CDR2 from the germline V gene are MDHEN and SYDVKM. CDR3 nucleotide sequence: TGTGCCAGCAGTTTAATTACAGCAGACAATGAGCAGTTCTTC. Encoded protein: CASSLITADNEQFF.

In this sample, this clone turned up once. The chain uses TRBV7-8 and TRBJ1-5, with 7 bases matching TRBD1. The V segment lost 5 bases and the J segment 6 bases; nucleotides outside the gene matches: 4. Germline V gene data show CDR1 as SGHVS and CDR2 as FQNEAQ. CDR3 length equals 13 residues. Here the CDR3 DNA reads TGTGCCAGCAGCCTAAGACAGGGTCAGCCCCAGCATTTT. This gives the protein CASSLRQGQPQHF.

The CDR3, as DNA: TGTGCCAGCAGCACTGAACCGAGGACGGGATTTAACTATGGCTACACCTTC. Its protein product is CASSTEPRTGFNYGYTF. V and J are TRBV5-6 and TRBJ1-2; unclear D gene. Germline CDR1 and CDR2: SGHDT and YYEEEE. The CDR3 is 17 residues long. Trimming shortened V by 4 bases and J by 1 base, and 20 bases separated the two germline ends.

The chain is built from TRBV12-3 or TRBV12-4 and TRBJ1-2; 7 bases match TRBD1. The trim removed 8 bases at V and 6 bases at J, leaving 6 bases unmatched. The CDR3 spans 12 residues. The CDR3 here is CASVDRINGYTF. The CDR3 DNA reads TGTGCCAGCGTGGACAGGATCAATGGCTACACCTTC.

V and J are TRBV7-9 and TRBJ2-2, with 9 nucleotides matching TRBD1. V shed 1 base, J shed 9 bases, and the junction held 6 bases outside the gene matches. CDR3 size: 15 residues. CDR1 and CDR2 from the germline V gene are SEHNR and FQNEAQ (reference sequence). The DNA of the CDR3 is TGTGCCAGCAGCTTAGGGGACAGGGAGGACCGGGAGCTGTTTTTT. It codes for CASSLGDREDRELFF.

The chain couples TRBV5-1 to TRBJ2-1; 8 bases map to TRBD1. Germline CDR1 and CDR2: SGHRS and YFSETQ. The V segment lost 1 base and the J segment 8 bases; nucleotides outside the gene matches: 11. This CDR3 contains 16 residues. The CDR3 spells CASSLSDRAGGDEQFF. The CDR3 DNA sequence: TGCGCCAGCAGCTTGTCGGACAGGGCGGGTGGCGATGAGCAGTTCTTC.

The V gene is TRBV6-2 or TRBV6-3, the J gene TRBJ2-7, with 9 bases identical to TRBD2. After removal of 5 bases from V and 4 bases from J, the junction contained 6 bases not matched to a gene. The CDR3 runs to 14 residues. In germline, CDR1 is MNHEY, CDR2 SVGEGT. The CDR3 sequence: CASSISGGSYEQYF. Written as DNA, the CDR3 is TGTGCCAGCAGTATTAGCGGGGGATCTTACGAGCAGTACTTC.

This chain uses TRBV19 with TRBJ1-5, with 9 positions matching TRBD1. Trimming took 7 bases from V and 6 from J; bases not matched to a gene: 13. This CDR3 spans 16 amino acids. Germline V lookup: CDR1 LNHDA, CDR2 SQIVND (reference sequence). The CDR3 DNA is TGTGCCAGTAAAGACTTGGTAGGGACAGGGACTCAGCCCCAGCATTTT. Residues: CASKDLVGTGTQPQHF.

The V and J genes are TRBV10-3 and TRBJ2-7, with D possibly matching TRBD2 (6 bases). This CDR3 comprises 15 residues. V dropped 0 bases and J dropped 3 bases, with 12 bases sitting between them. Germline V gives CDR1 ENHRY, CDR2 SYGVKD. The DNA of the CDR3 is TGTGCCATCAGTGAGTCGGGGGGACTTCGCTACGAGCAGTACTTC. Protein sequence: CAISESGGLRYEQYF.

This clone was detected only a few times. This sequence joins TRBV6-2 or TRBV6-3 and TRBJ1-6, with 10 positions matching TRBD1. CDR3 length: 16 amino acids. Germline V lookup: CDR1 MNHEY, CDR2 SVGEGT. J lost 9 bases, V lost 1 base, and 6 bases had no gene match. In nucleotides, the CDR3 is TGTGCCAGCAGTTACTTTGGGACAGGGGTGCGTTCACCCCTCCACTTT. Encoded protein: CASSYFGTGVRSPLHF.

The chain employs TRBV19 and TRBJ1-2, with D perhaps TRBD1 (5 bases). This CDR3 contains 14 residues. V gave up 10 bases and J gave up 1 base, with 16 bases separating them. CDR1 and CDR2 (germline): LNHDA, SQIVND (reference sequence). CDR3: CATKGGESNYGYTF. CDR3 nucleotides: TGTGCCACCAAGGGAGGGGAAAGTAACTATGGCTACACCTTC.

The chain combines TRBV6-5 with TRBJ2-7; 8 positions match TRBD1. The CDR3 runs to 16 residues. V dropped 0 bases and J dropped 3; count of bases not matched to a gene: 7. Germline assignment: CDR1 MNHEY and CDR2 SVGAGI. The CDR3 DNA sequence: TGTGCCAGCAGTTACTCGACAGGGGAGTTAGGCTACGAGCAGTACTTC. This translates into CASSYSTGELGYEQYF.

The chain uses TRBV6-2 or TRBV6-3 and TRBJ1-6; 7 bases fit TRBD1. The CDR3 is 19 amino acids. Germline values: CDR1 MNHEY, CDR2 SVGEGT. The V segment lost 5 bases and the J segment 0 bases; nucleotides outside the gene matches: 13. As DNA, the CDR3 is TGTGCCAGCAGTGGAAACCGGGACAGATATAACTCCTATAATTCACCCCTCCACTTT. It codes for CASSGNRDRYNSYNSPLHF.

The chain links TRBV30 to TRBJ1-2, with 8 positions matching TRBD1. Germline lookup yields CDR1 GTSNPN and CDR2 SVGIG (reference sequence). The CDR3 extends over 12 amino acids. J gave up 8 bases and V 3 bases, and 5 bases lay outside the gene matches. Written as DNA, the CDR3 is TGTGCCTGGAGCGAACCAGGGGGCGGCTACACCTTC. Translating it yields CAWSEPGGGYTF.

The chain recombines TRBV12-3 or TRBV12-4 with TRBJ2-3; 12 bases fit TRBD2. J gave up 7 bases and V 7 bases, and 3 bases lay outside the gene matches. The CDR3 covers 13 residues. The CDR3 DNA is TGTGCCAGCACGACTAGCGGGGGAAATACGCAGTATTTT. Protein: CASTTSGGNTQYF.

The V call is TRBV7-9, the J call TRBJ2-7, with TRBD1 as a possible D gene (5 bases). Germline V gene sequence: CDR1 SEHNR, CDR2 FQNEAQ (reference sequence). The V end lost 1 base, the J end lost 2 bases, and 9 bases lay between the germline ends. The CDR3 is 14 residues long. The CDR3, as DNA: TGTGCCAGCAGCTTAGGTTCAGGGACCTACGAGCAGTACTTC. It encodes CASSLGSGTYEQYF. Full variable domain (remainder filled in from reference TRBV7-9 and TRBJ2-7): DTGVSQNPRHKITKRGQNVTFRCDPISEHNRLYWYRQTLGQGPEFLTYFQNEAQLEKSRLLSDRFSAERPKGSFSTLEIQRTEQGDSAMYLCASSLGSGTYEQYFGPGTRLTVT.

The chain combines TRBV5-1 with TRBJ1-4; 7 nucleotides line up with TRBD1. CDR1 and CDR2 from the germline V gene are SGHRS and YFSETQ. The trim removed 4 bases at V and 4 bases at J, leaving 4 bases unmatched. The CDR3 has 14 amino acids. The DNA of the CDR3 is TGCGCCAGCAGCACCGGGACAGTTAATGAAAAACTGTTTTTT. As protein: CASSTGTVNEKLFF.

The V call is TRBV7-2, the J call TRBJ1-1; unclear D gene. This CDR3 spans 13 amino acids. Germline V CDR1 and CDR2: SGHTA, FQGNSA. The germline V and J ends were trimmed by 1 base and 6 bases, with 9 bases remaining between them. This chain's CDR3 is CASSLGGGAEAFF. CDR3 nucleotide sequence: TGTGCCAGCAGCTTAGGGGGAGGAGCTGAAGCTTTCTTT. Complete variable domain (other parts from reference TRBV7-2 and TRBJ1-1): GAGVSQSPSNKVTEKGKDVELRCDPISGHTALYWYRQSLGQGLEFLIYFQGNSAPDKSGLPSDRFSAERTGGSVSTLTIQRTQQEDSAVYLCASSLGGGAEAFFGQGTRLTVV.